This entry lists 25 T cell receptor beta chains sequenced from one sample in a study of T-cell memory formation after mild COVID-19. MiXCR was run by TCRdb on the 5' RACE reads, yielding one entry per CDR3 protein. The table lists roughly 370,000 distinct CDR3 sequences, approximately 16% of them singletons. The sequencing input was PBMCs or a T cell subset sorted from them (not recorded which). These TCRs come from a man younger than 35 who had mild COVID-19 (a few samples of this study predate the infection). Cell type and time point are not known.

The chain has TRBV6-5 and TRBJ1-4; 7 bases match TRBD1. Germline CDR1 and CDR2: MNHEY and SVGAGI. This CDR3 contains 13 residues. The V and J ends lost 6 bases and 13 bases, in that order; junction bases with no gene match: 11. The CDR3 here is CASRTIDREGLFF. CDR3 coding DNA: TGTGCCAGCAGGACGATTGACAGGGAAGGACTGTTTTTT.

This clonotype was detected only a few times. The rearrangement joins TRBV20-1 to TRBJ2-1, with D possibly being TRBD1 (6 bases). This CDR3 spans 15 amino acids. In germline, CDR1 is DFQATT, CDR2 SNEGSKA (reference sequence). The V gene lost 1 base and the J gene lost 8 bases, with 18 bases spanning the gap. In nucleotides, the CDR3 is TGCAGTGCTAGAGTGCTTGGGACACCCGACTATGAGCAGTTCTTC. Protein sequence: CSARVLGTPDYEQFF.

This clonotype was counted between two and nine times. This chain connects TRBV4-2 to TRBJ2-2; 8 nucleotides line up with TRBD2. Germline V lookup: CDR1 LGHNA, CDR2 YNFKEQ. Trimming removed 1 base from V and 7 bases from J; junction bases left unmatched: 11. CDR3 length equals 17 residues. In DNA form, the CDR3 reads TGTGCCAGCAGCCAAGCCATCGGGGGGGCCTTTGGCGGGGAGCTGTTTTTT. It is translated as CASSQAIGGAFGGELFF.

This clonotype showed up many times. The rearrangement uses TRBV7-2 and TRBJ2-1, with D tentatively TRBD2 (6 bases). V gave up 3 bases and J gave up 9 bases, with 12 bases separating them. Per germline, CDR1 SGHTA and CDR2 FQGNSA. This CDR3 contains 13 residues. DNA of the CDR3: TGTGCCAGCAGCTTTCGGCGGGGTCCTGAGCAGTTCTTC. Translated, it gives CASSFRRGPEQFF.

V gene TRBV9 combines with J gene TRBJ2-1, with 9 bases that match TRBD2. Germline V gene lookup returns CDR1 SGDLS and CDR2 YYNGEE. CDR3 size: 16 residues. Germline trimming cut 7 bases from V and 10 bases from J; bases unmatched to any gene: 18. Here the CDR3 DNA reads TGTGCCAGCTCCGTTACTTCCAGCGGGGGGTTTCGAGAGCAGTTCTTC. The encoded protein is CASSVTSSGGFREQFF.

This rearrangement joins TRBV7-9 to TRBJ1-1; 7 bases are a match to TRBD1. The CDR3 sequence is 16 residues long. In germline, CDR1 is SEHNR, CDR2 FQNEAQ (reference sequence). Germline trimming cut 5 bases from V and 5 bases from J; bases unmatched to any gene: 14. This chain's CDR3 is CASSAKRPGGITEAFF. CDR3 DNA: TGTGCCAGCAGCGCAAAAAGGCCAGGGGGAATTACTGAAGCTTTCTTT.

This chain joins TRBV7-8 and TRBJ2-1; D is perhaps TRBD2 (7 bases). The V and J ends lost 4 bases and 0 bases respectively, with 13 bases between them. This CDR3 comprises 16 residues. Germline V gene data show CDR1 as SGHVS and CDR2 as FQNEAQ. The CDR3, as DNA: TGTGCCAGCAGCTCCGGGGGGCGGGGCTCCTACAATGAGCAGTTCTTC. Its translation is CASSSGGRGSYNEQFF.

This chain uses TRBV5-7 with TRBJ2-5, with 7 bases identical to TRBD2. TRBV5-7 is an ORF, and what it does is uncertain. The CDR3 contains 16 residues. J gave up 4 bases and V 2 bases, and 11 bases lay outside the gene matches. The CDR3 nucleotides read TGTGCCAGCAGCTTTTCCCGGGGAGGGCTGGGAGAGACCCAGTACTTC. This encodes CASSFSRGGLGETQYF.

CDR3 bases: TGTGCCAGCAGCTTAAGGCCTAGCGGGGGGGAGTACAATGAGCAGTTCTTC. Its translation: CASSLRPSGGEYNEQFF. This chain joins TRBV7-6 and TRBJ2-1; 12 nucleotides align to TRBD2. J lost 4 bases, V lost 2 bases, and 6 bases had no gene match. The CDR3 covers 17 residues. Germline V gene data show CDR1 as SGHVS and CDR2 as FNYEAQ.

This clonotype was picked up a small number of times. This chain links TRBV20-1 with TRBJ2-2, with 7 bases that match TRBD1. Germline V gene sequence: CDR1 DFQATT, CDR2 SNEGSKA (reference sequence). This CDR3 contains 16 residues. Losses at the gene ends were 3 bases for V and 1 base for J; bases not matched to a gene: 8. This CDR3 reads CSARSSGQWNTGELFF. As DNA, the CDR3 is TGCAGTGCTAGGTCCTCGGGACAGTGGAACACCGGGGAGCTGTTTTTT.

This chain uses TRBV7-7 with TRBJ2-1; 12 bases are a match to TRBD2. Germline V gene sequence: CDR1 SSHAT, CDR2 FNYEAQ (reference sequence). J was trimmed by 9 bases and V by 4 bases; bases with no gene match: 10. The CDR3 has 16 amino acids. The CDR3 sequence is CASSYGLAGTRSEQFF. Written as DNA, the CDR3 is TGTGCCAGCAGCTACGGACTAGCGGGGACCCGGAGTGAGCAGTTCTTC.

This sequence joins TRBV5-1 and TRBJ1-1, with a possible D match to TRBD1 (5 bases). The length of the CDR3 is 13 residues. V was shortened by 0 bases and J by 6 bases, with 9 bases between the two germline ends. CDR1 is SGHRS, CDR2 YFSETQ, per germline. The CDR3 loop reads CASSLDQGPEAFF. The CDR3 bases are TGCGCCAGCAGCTTGGATCAGGGTCCTGAAGCTTTCTTT.

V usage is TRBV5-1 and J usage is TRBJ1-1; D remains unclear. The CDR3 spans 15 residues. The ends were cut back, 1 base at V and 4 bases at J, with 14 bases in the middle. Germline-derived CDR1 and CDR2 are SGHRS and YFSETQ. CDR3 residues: CASSLSPPGSTEAFF. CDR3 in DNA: TGCGCCAGCAGCTTGTCCCCCCCCGGGAGCACTGAAGCTTTCTTT.

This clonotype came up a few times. CDR3 sequence reads: CASSRAQYYEQYF. The CDR3 DNA sequence: TGCGCCAGCAGCCGGGCCCAGTACTACGAGCAGTACTTC. The rearrangement uses TRBV4-3 and TRBJ2-7; D unresolved. V shed 4 bases and J shed 3 bases, with 10 bases lying between them. CDR1 and CDR2 (germline): LGHNA, YSLEER. The CDR3 contains 13 residues.

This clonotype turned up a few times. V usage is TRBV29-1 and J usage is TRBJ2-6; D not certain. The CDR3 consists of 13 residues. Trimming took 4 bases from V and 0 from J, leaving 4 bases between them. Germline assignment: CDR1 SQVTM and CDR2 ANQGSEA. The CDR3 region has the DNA TGCAGCGTTGCCCCCTCTGGGGCCAACGTCCTGACTTTC. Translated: CSVAPSGANVLTF.

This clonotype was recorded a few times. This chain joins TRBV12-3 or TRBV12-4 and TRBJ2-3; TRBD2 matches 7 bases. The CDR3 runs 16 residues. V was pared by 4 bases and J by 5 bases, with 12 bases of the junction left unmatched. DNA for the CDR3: TGTGCCAGCAGTTCCGTCCGGGGAGGGTGGGTAGATACGCAGTATTTT. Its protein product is CASSSVRGGWVDTQYF.

The chain's CDR3 is CASSPGTGYTEAFF. For the CDR3, the DNA is TGTGCCAGCTCACCCGGGACAGGGTACACTGAAGCTTTCTTT. The rearrangement joins TRBV18 to TRBJ1-1; 9 bases map to TRBD1. The CDR3 spans 14 residues. Germline trimming cut 3 bases from V and 3 bases from J; bases unmatched to any gene: 2. Germline CDR1 KGHSH, CDR2 LQKENI.

CDR3 protein: CASSQGQMSSYNSPLHF. CDR3 DNA: TGCGCCAGCAGCCAAGGACAGATGAGCTCCTATAATTCACCCCTCCACTTT. This chain links TRBV4-1 with TRBJ1-6; TRBD1 is a possible D gene (5 bases). V was clipped by 1 base and J by 0 bases, with 10 bases between them. There are 17 residues in the CDR3. Germline CDR1 is MGHRA and CDR2 is YSYEKL.

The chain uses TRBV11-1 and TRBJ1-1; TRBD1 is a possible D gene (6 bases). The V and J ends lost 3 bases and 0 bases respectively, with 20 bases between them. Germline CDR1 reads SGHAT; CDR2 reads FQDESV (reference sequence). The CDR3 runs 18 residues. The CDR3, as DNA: TGTGCCAGCAGCTTTCAAAAGCCCGGGACACAGATGAACACTGAAGCTTTCTTT. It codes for CASSFQKPGTQMNTEAFF.

CDR3 bases: TGCAGTGCTACCCCCGGGACGCAAGAGACCCAGTACTTC. This codes for CSATPGTQETQYF. The chain is built from TRBV20-1 and TRBJ2-5, with D perhaps matching TRBD1 or TRBD2 (5 bases each). The CDR3 length is 13 residues. V gave up 4 bases and J gave up 2 bases, with 11 bases separating them. In germline, CDR1 is DFQATT, CDR2 SNEGSKA (reference sequence).

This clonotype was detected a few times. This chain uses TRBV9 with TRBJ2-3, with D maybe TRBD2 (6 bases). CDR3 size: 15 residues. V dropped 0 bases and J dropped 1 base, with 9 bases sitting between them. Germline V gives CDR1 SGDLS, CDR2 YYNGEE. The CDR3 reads CASSVVAGRTDTQYF. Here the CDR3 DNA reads TGTGCCAGCAGCGTAGTTGCGGGGCGCACAGATACGCAGTATTTT.

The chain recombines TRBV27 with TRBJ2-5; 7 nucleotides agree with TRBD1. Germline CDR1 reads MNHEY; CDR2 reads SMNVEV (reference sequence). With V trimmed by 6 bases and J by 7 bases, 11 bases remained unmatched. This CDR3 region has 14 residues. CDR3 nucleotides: TGTGCCAGCAGCCCCATAGGGGGCCTCGGGACCCAGTACTTC. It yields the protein CASSPIGGLGTQYF.

The CDR3 DNA follows: TGTGCCAGCAGCTCCGAGGGGGGGAACACCGGGGAGCTGTTTTTT. Its protein is CASSSEGGNTGELFF. The rearrangement joins TRBV7-3 to TRBJ2-2; D possibly uses TRBD1 or TRBD2 (6 bases each). Trimming pared 4 bases from V and 1 base from J, leaving 10 bases between. This CDR3 is built from 15 residues. Germline V gene sequence: CDR1 SGHTA, CDR2 FQGTGA. Full variable domain (missing parts from reference TRBV7-3 and TRBJ2-2): GAGVSQTPSNKVTEKGKYVELRCDPISGHTALYWYRQSLGQGPEFLIYFQGTGAADDSGLPNDRFFAVRPEGSVSTLKIQRTERGDSAVYLCASSSEGGNTGELFFGEGSRLTVL.

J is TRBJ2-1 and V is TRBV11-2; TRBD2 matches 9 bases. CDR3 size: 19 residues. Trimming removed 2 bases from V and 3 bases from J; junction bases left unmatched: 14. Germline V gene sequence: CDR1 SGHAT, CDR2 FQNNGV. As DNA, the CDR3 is TGTGCCAGCAGCTTAAGGAGGACCGGGACTAGCATGGTCTACAATGAGCAGTTCTTC. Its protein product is CASSLRRTGTSMVYNEQFF.

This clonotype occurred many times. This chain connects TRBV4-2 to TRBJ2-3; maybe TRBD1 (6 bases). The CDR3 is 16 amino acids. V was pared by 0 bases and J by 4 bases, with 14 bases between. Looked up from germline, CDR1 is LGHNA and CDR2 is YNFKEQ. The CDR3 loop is CASSQDGASGADTQYF. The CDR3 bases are TGTGCCAGCAGCCAAGACGGGGCCTCAGGGGCAGATACGCAGTATTTT.